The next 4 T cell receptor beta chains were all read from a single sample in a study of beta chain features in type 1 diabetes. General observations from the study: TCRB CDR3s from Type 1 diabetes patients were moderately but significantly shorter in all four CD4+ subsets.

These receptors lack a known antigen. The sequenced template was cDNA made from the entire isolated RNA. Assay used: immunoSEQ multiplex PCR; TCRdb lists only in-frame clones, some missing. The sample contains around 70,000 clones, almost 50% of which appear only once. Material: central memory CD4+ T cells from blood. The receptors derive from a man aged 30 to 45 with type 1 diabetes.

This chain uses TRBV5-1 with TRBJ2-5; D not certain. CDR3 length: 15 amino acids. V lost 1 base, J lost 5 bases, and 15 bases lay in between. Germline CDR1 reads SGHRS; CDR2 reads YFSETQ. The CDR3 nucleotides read TGCGCCAGCAGCTTGACCCCGACAAACTTGGAGACCCAGTACTTC. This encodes CASSLTPTNLETQYF.

The CDR3 reads CASSRTSGGGHNEQFF. Written as DNA, the CDR3 is TGCGCCAGCAGCCGGACTAGCGGGGGGGGACACAATGAGCAGTTCTTC. V and J are TRBV5-1 and TRBJ2-1; 15 positions match TRBD2. This CDR3 comprises 16 residues. Germline V lookup: CDR1 SGHRS, CDR2 YFSETQ. V shed 4 bases and J 5 bases; nucleotides not matched to a gene: 4.

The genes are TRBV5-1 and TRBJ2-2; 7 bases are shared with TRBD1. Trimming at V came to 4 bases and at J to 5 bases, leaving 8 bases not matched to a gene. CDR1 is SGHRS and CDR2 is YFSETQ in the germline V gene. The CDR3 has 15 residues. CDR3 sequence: CASSAGQERTGELFF. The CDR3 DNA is TGCGCCAGCAGCGCCGGACAGGAAAGGACCGGGGAGCTGTTTTTT.

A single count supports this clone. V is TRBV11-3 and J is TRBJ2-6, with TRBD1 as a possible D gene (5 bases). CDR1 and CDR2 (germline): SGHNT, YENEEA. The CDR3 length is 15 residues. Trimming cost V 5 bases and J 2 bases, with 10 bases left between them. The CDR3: CASSQARAGANVLTF. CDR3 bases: TGTGCCAGCAGCCAAGCCAGGGCTGGGGCCAACGTCCTGACTTTC.